This entry features one T cell receptor (beta chain) sequence. The antigen is not known. The sample comes from a study of cytomegalovirus exposure and HLA in healthy donors. Study summary: Among over 300 genotyped donors, 80% to 90% fell in the Caucasian-associated ancestry cluster. Findings of the study overall: About 87% or about 30% of the time was how often most TCR beta V segments were productive, according to an earlier analysis. Some V segments, including TRBV6-2 and TRBV6-3, were excluded as indistinguishable.

PCR amplification relied on 60 Vbeta primers (plus 13 Jbeta primers). The authors' processing: In a later analysis, around 12 million of 65 million to 80 million unique beta chains occurred in at least two donors. Here immunoSEQ multiplex PCR was the method, and the copy in TCRdb shows in-frame clones only, minus some. V and J calls and clone size are as listed in that table; D and trimming were resolved from the DNA. In the table there are 160,000 or so clones, roughly 82% of which are singletons. The CDR3 is 13 residues long. In germline, CDR1 is SGHTA, CDR2 FQGNSA. Trimming took 4 bases from V and 12 from J; bases not matched to a gene: 9.

The rearrangement uses TRBV7-2 and TRBJ1-1, with 9 bases fitting TRBD1. Sequencing used PBMCs. The TCR was taken from a woman between 45 and 65 years old in good health and CMV-seropositive. CDR3 bases: TGTGCCAGCAGCTCTTGGACAGGGGACAAGACTTTCTTT. Translating it yields CASSSWTGDKTFF.